This T cell receptor beta chain was identified during a study of control samples from healthy donors and cancer patients. Germline V gives CDR1 MGHDK, CDR2 SYGVNS. The CDR3 consists of 15 residues. Trimming at V came to 5 bases and at J to 4 bases, leaving 8 bases not matched to a gene. TCRdb keeps only in-frame clones here, not all; method: immunoSEQ multiplex PCR. The profile shows about 110,000 clones, 80% to 95% of them singletons. The chain carries TRBV25-1 and TRBJ2-5; the match to TRBD2 covers 9 bases. The sample consisted of blood. The sequence derives from a woman aged 18-29 years in good health. The CDR3 DNA is TGTGCCAGCAGTAGGCACGCGGGGGGGCTAGAGACCCAGTACTTC. It codes for CASSRHAGGLETQYF.